This TCR beta chain was observed in a study of shared clonotypes between healthy human individuals. On this clone: The antigen remains undetermined.

Produced via immunoSEQ multiplex PCR; TCRdb's table is partial and in-frame only. The sample carries more than 150,000 clones, approximately 61% recorded once. Notes on the study in general: In a few donors, about 5% of naive CD4 clonotypes appeared in common. Represented genetic and exposure-history diversity was restricted by having few donors.

After removal of 7 bases from V and 9 bases from J, the junction contained 8 bases not matched to a gene. This CDR3 region has 13 residues. Germline assignment: CDR1 WSHSY and CDR2 SAAADI. V gene TRBV10-2 combines with J gene TRBJ2-1, with TRBD2 identical over 8 bases. This receptor was identified in a man aged 25 to 45 in good health. The sequenced sample consisted of memory CD4+ T cells sorted from blood. The subset: CD45RA-negative fraction. This CDR3 reads CASTQTGGGEQFF. Written as DNA, the CDR3 is TGCGCCAGCACCCAAACGGGGGGGGGTGAGCAGTTCTTC.